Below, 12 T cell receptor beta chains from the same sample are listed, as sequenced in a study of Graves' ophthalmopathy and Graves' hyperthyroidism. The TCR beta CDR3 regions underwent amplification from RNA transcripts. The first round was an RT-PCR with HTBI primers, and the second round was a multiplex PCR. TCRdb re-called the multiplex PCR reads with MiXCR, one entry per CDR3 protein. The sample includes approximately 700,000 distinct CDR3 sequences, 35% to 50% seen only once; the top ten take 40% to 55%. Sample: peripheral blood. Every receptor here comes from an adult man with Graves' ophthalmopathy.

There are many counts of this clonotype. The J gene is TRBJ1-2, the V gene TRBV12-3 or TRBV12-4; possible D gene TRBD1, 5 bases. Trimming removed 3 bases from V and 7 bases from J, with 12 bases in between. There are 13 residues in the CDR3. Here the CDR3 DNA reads TGTGCCAGCAGTTTTATCGGGGCCAGTGGCTACACCTTC. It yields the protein CASSFIGASGYTF.

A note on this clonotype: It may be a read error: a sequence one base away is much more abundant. The CDR3 bases are TGTGCCATCAGAGGGGGGACTAAGATAGGGGACACTGAAGCTTTCTTT. Translating it yields CAIRGGTKIGDTEAFF. The rearrangement joins TRBV10-3 to TRBJ1-1; D may be TRBD1 (6 bases). The CDR3 runs to 16 residues. Germline values: CDR1 ENHRY, CDR2 SYGVKD. Trimming pared 6 bases from V and 3 bases from J, leaving 20 bases between.

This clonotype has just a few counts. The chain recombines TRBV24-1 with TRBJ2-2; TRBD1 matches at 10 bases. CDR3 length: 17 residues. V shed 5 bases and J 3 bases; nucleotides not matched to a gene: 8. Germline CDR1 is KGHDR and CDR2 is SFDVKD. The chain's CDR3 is CATSGKRDRGDTGELFF. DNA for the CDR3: TGTGCCACCAGTGGAAAACGGGACAGGGGAGACACCGGGGAGCTGTTTTTT.

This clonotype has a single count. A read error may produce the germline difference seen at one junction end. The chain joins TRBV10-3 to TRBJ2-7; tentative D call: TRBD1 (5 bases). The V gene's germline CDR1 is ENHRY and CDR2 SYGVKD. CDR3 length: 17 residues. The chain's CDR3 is CASSYSSDRDYPYEQYF. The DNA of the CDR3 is TGTGCCAGCAGTTACTCATCCGACAGAGATTACCCCTACGAGCAGTACTTC.

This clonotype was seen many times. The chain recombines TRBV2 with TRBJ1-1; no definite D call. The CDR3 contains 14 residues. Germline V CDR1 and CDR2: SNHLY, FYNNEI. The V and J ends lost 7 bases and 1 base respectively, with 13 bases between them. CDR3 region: CASTKRTGNTEAFF. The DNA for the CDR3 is TGTGCCAGCACTAAACGGACGGGGAACACTGAAGCTTTCTTT.

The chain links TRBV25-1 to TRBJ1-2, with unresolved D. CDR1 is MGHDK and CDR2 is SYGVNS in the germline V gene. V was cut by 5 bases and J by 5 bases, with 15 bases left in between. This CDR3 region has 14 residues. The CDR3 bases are TGTGCCAGCAGTTACGGCCAGGCGACTTATGGCTACACCTTC. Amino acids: CASSYGQATYGYTF.

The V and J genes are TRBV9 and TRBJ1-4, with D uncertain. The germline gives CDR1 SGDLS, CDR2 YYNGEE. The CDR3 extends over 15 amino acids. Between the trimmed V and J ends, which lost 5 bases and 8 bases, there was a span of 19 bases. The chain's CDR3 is CASSFDFGPGEKLFF. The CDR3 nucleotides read TGTGCCAGCAGTTTTGATTTCGGGCCAGGAGAAAAACTGTTTTTT.

CDR3 in amino acids: CASSFATGAYNSPLHF. CDR3 coding DNA: TGCGCCAGCAGCTTCGCGACAGGGGCCTATAATTCACCCCTCCACTTT. V usage is TRBV5-1 and J usage is TRBJ1-6; 8 nucleotides agree with TRBD1. Trimming took 2 bases from V and 2 from J; bases not matched to a gene: 3. CDR1 is SGHRS and CDR2 is YFSETQ in the germline V gene. The CDR3 totals 16 residues.

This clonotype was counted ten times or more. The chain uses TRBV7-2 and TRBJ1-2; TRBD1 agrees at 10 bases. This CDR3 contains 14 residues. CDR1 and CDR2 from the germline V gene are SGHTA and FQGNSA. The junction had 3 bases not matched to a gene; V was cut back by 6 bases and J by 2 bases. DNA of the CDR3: TGTGCCAGCAGTAAGACAGGGGGCAACTATGGCTACACCTTC. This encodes CASSKTGGNYGYTF. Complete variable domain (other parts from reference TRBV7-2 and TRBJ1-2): GAGVSQSPSNKVTEKGKDVELRCDPISGHTALYWYRQSLGQGLEFLIYFQGNSAPDKSGLPSDRFSAERTGGSVSTLTIQRTQQEDSAVYLCASSKTGGNYGYTFGSGTRLTVV.

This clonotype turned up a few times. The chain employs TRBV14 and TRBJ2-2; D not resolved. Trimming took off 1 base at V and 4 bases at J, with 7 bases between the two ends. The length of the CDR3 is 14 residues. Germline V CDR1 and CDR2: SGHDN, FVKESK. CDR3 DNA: TGTGCCAGCAGCCAAGTGGCAGTCACCGGGGAGCTGTTTTTT. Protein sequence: CASSQVAVTGELFF.

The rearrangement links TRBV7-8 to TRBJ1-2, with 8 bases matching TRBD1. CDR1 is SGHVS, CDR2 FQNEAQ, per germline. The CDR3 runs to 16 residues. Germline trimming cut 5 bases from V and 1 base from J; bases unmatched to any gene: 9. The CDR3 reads CASSQSRGRHNYGYTF. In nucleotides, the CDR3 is TGTGCCAGCAGCCAGTCCAGGGGGCGACATAACTATGGCTACACCTTC.

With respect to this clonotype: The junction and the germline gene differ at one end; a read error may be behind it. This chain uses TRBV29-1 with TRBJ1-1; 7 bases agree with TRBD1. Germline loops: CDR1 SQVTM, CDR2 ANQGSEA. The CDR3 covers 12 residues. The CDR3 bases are TGCAGTGTGGAGGTAGGGGGCACTGAAGCTTCCTTT. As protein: CSVEVGGTEASF. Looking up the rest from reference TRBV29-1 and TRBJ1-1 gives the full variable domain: SAVISQKPSRDICQRGTSLTIQCQVDSQVTMMFWYRQQPGQSLTLIATANQGSEATYESGFVIDKFPISRPNLTFSTLTVSNMSPEDSSIYLCSVEVGGTEASFGQGTRLTVV.